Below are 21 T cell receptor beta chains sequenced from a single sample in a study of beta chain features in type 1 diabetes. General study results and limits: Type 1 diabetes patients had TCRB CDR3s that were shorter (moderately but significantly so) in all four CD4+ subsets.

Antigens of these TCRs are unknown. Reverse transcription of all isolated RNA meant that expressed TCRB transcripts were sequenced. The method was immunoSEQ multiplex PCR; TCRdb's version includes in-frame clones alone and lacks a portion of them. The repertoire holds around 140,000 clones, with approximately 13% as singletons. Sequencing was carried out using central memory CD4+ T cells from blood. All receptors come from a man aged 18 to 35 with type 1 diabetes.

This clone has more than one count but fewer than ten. The CDR3 DNA sequence: TGTGCCAGCAGCTTAGATCGTCTGAACACTGAAGCTTTCTTT. Translating it yields CASSLDRLNTEAFF. This chain links TRBV11-2 with TRBJ1-1; D remains ambiguous. This CDR3 is 14 amino acids long. CDR1 is SGHAT and CDR2 is FQNNGV in the germline V gene. The V end was cut by 0 bases, the J end by 0 bases, with 5 bases between.

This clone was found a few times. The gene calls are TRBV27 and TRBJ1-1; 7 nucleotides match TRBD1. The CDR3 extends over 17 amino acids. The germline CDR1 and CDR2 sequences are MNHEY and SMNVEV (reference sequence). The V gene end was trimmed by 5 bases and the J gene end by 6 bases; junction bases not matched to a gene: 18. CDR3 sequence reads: CASSPRQGWGQHSEAFF. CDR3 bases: TGTGCCAGCAGTCCGAGACAGGGATGGGGCCAACACTCTGAAGCTTTCTTT.

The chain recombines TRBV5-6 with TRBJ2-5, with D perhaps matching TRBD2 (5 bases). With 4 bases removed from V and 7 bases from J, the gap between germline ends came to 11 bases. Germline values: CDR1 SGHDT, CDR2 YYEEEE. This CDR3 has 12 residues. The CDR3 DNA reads TGTGCCAGCAGCCCCGGCGGAGGGACCCAGTACTTC. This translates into CASSPGGGTQYF.

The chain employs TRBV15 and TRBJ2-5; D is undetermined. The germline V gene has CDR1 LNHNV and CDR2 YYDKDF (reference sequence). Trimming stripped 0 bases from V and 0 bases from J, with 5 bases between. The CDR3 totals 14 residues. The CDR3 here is CATSREQYQETQYF. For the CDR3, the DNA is TGTGCCACCAGCAGAGAGCAGTACCAAGAGACCCAGTACTTC.

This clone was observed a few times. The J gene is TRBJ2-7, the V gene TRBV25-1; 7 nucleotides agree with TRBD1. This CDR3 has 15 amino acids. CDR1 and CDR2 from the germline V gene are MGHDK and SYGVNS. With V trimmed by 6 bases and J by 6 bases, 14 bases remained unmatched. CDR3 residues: CASSGTDRAVSEQYF. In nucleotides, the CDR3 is TGTGCCAGCAGCGGAACCGACAGGGCGGTCAGCGAGCAGTACTTC.

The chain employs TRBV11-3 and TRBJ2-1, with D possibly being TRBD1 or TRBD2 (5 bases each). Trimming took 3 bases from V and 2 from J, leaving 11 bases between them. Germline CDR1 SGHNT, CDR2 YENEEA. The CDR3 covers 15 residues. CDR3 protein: CASSFGGSAYNEQFF. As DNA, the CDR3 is TGTGCCAGCAGCTTTGGGGGATCGGCCTACAATGAGCAGTTCTTC.

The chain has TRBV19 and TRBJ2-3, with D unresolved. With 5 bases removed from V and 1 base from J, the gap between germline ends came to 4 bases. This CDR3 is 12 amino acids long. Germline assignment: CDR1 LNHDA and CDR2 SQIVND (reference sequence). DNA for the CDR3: TGTGCCAGTAGTTGGGGCACAGATACGCAGTATTTT. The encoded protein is CASSWGTDTQYF.

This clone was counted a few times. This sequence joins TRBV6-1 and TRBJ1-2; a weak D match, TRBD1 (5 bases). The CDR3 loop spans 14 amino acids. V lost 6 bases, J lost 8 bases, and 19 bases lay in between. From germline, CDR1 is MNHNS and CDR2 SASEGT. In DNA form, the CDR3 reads TGTGCCAGCAGCCCAGGGAACCAGGGCGGCGGCTACACCTTC. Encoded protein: CASSPGNQGGGYTF.

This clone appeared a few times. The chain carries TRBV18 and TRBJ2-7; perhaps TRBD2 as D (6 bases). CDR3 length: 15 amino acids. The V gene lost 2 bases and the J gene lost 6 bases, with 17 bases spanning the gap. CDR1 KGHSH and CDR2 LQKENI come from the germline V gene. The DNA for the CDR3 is TGTGCCAGCTCACCATCATCCGGGAGCCTAGGCGAGCAGTACTTC. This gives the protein CASSPSSGSLGEQYF.

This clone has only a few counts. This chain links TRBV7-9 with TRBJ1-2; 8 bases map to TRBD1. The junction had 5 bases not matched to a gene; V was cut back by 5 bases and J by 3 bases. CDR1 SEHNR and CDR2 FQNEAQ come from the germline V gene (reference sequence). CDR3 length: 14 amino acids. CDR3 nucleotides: TGTGCCAGCAGCCCGGACAGGGACTACTATGGCTACACCTTC. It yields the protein CASSPDRDYYGYTF.

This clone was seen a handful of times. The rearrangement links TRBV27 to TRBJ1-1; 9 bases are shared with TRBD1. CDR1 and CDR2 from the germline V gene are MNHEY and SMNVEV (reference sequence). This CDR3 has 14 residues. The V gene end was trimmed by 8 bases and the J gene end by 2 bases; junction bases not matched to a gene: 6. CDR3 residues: CASYRDRVNTEAFF. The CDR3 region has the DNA TGTGCCAGCTACCGGGACAGGGTAAACACTGAAGCTTTCTTT.

The CDR3 sequence: CSVYPGGQSSYEQYF. The CDR3 bases are TGCAGCGTCTATCCAGGGGGCCAGAGCTCCTACGAGCAGTACTTC. This chain uses TRBV29-1 with TRBJ2-7, with TRBD1 matching over 8 bases. With 6 bases clipped from V and 0 bases from J, the junction kept 10 bases outside the gene matches. This CDR3 region has 15 residues. Looked up from germline, CDR1 is SQVTM and CDR2 is ANQGSEA.

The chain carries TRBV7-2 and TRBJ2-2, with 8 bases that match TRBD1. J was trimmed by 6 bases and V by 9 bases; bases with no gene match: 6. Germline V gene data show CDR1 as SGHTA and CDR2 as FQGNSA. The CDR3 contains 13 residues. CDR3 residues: CASSRGRSGELFF. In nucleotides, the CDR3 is TGTGCCAGTTCCAGGGGGCGCTCCGGGGAGCTGTTTTTT.

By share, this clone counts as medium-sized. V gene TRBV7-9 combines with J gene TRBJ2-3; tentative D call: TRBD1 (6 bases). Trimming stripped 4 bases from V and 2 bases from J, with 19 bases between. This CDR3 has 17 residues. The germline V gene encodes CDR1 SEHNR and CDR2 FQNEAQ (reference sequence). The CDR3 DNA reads TGTGCCAGCAGCTCGGGGACACGAGGGGCCTTCACAGATACGCAGTATTTT. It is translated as CASSSGTRGAFTDTQYF.

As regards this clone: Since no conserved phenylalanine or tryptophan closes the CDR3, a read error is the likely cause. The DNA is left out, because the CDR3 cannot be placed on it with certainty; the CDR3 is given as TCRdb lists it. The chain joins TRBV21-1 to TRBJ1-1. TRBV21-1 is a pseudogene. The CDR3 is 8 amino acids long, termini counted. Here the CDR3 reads CASSKGSL.

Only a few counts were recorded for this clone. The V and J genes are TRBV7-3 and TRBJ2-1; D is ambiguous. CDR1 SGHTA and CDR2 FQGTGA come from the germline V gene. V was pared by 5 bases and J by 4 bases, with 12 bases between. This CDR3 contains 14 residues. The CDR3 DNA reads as TGTGCCAGCAGCCGAGTTGGGGATTACAATGAGCAGTTCTTC. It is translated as CASSRVGDYNEQFF.

For the CDR3, the DNA is TGCGCCAGCAGCTTGGGACAGAGCCAAGAGGGCTACACCTTC. It encodes CASSLGQSQEGYTF. This chain uses TRBV5-1 with TRBJ1-2, with a possible D match to TRBD1 (5 bases). This CDR3 comprises 14 residues. Germline V gives CDR1 SGHRS, CDR2 YFSETQ. The germline V and J ends were trimmed by 0 bases and 8 bases, with 14 bases remaining between them.

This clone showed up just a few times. The CDR3 DNA sequence: TGTGCCAGCAGCTCGCAGGGGCTAGGCGGCAAAAACATTCAGTACTTC. It encodes CASSSQGLGGKNIQYF. The J gene is TRBJ2-4, the V gene TRBV5-6, with D possibly matching TRBD1 (6 bases). CDR1 SGHDT and CDR2 YYEEEE come from the germline V gene. The CDR3 loop spans 16 amino acids. Trimming removed 3 bases from V and 3 bases from J, with 16 bases in between.

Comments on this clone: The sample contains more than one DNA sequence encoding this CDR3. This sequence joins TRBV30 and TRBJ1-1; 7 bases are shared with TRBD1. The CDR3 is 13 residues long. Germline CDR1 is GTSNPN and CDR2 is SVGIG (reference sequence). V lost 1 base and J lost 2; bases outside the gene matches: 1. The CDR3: CAWSGQGNTEAFF. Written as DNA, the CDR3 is TGTGCCTGGAGTGGACAGGGTAACACTGAAGCTTTCTTT.

The CDR3 DNA reads as TGCAGCGTGACCGGGACTATTGGAACCGGGGAGCTGTTTTTT. The encoded protein is CSVTGTIGTGELFF. The genes are TRBV29-1 and TRBJ2-2; the match to TRBD2 covers 7 bases. The V gene's germline CDR1 is SQVTM and CDR2 ANQGSEA. Trimming took 6 bases from V and 5 from J; bases not matched to a gene: 9. The CDR3 is 14 amino acids.

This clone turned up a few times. The CDR3 sequence: CATSRDEVNTIYF. Written as DNA, the CDR3 is TGTGCCACCAGCAGAGATGAGGTCAACACCATATATTTT. The V and J genes are TRBV15 and TRBJ1-3; the D is unclear. Trimming left V 0 bases short and J 7 bases short, with 7 bases between. Germline V lookup: CDR1 LNHNV, CDR2 YYDKDF (reference sequence). This CDR3 has 13 residues.